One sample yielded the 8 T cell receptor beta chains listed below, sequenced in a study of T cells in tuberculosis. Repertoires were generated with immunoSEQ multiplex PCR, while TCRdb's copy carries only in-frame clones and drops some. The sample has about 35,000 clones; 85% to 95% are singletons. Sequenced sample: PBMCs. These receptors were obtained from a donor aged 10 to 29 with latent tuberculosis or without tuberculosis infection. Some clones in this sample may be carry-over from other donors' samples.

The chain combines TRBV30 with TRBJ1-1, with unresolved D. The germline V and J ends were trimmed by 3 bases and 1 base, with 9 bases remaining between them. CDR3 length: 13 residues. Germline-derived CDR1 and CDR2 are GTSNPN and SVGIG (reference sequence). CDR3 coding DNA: TGTGCCTGGAGCCTACGGTGGAACACTGAAGCTTTCTTT. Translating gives CAWSLRWNTEAFF.

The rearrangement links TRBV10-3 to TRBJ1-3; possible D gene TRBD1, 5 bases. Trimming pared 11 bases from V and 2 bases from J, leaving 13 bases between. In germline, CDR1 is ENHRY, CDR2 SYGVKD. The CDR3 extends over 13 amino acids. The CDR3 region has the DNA TGTGCCGCCGCGGGAGGGGCTGGAAACACCATATATTTT. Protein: CAAAGGAGNTIYF.

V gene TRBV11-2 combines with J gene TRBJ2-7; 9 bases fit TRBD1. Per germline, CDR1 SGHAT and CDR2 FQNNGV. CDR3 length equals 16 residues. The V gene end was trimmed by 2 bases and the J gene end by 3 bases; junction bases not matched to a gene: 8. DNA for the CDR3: TGTGCCAGCAGCTTAAATCCGGGACAGGGATACTACGAGCAGTACTTC. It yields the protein CASSLNPGQGYYEQYF.

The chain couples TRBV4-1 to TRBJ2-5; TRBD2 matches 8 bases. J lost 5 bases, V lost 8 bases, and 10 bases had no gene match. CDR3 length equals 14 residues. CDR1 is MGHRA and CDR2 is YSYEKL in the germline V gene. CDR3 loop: CASAGLGEWETQYF. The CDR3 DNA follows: TGCGCCAGCGCGGGACTAGGAGAGTGGGAGACCCAGTACTTC.

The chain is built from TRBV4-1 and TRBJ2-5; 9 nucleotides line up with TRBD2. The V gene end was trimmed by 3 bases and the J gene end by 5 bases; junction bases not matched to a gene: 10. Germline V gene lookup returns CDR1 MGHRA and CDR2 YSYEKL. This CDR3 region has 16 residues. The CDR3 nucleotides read TGCGCCAGCAGCCATCGCATAGCGGGAGCTAAGGAGACCCAGTACTTC. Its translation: CASSHRIAGAKETQYF.

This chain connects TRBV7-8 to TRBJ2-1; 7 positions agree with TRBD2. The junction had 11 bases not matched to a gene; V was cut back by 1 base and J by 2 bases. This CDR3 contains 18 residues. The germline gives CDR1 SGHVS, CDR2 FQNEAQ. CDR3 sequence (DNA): TGTGCCAGCAGCTTAGTGTTTGGCGCGGGGGAACCCTACAATGAGCAGTTCTTC. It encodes CASSLVFGAGEPYNEQFF.

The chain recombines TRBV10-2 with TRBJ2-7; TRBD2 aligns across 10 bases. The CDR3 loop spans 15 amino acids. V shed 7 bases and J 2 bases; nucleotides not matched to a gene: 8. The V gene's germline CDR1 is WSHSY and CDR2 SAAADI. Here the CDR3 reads CASKSGRALTYEQYF. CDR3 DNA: TGCGCCAGCAAAAGCGGGAGGGCCCTAACCTACGAGCAGTACTTC.

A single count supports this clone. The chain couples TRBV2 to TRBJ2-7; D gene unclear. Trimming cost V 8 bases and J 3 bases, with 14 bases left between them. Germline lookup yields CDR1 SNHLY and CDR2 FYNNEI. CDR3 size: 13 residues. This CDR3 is CASRVQVGYEQYF. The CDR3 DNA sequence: TGTGCCAGCCGTGTGCAGGTCGGCTACGAGCAGTACTTC.